This TCR beta chain was observed in a study of T-cell memory formation after mild COVID-19. Study information: Among the donors, TCR clusters were largely specific to each donor.

One entry per CDR3 protein, called by TCRdb with MiXCR from the 5' RACE reads. Found here are around 300,000 distinct CDR3 sequences, just under 20% of them singletons; the top ten hold around a fifth. V was shortened by 5 bases and J by 7 bases, with 13 bases between the two germline ends. Germline CDR1 is LNHDA and CDR2 is SQIVND (reference sequence). This CDR3 has 13 amino acids. The chain links TRBV19 to TRBJ2-3; D ambiguous. The sequenced material came from PBMCs or a T cell subset sorted from them (not recorded which). This receptor was identified in a man aged 18 to 29 who had mild COVID-19 (a few samples of this study predate the infection). Cell type and time point are not known. The CDR3: CASSQPGRYTQYF. Written as DNA, the CDR3 is TGTGCCAGTAGTCAGCCCGGACGGTATACGCAGTATTTT.